This T cell receptor beta chain emerged from a study of CD8+CD57+ T cells in acquired aplastic anemia. There are 14 residues in the CDR3. The V end was cut by 5 bases, the J end by 1 base, with 11 bases between. Germline V gene data show CDR1 as SEHNR and CDR2 as FQNEAQ (reference sequence). The sample holds many counts of this clonotype. The antigen remains unidentified. Genomic DNA, the template, was used for profiling of the TCR beta VDJ and CDR3. TCRdb reprocessed the reads with MiXCR, giving one entry per CDR3 protein. The sample holds fewer than 250,000 distinct CDR3 sequences, roughly 50% seen once. An expansion of CD8+CD57+ cells by flow cytometry had been shown in patients chosen for sequencing. Severe acquired aplastic anemia affected all patients. The study's findings and limits: Patients and controls shared twenty-nine CD8+ CDR3 sequences, highly expressed in patients.

This TCR was recovered from a human donor with aplastic anemia. The V call is TRBV7-9, the J call TRBJ1-2; D gene uncertain. The sequenced material came from sorted CD4+, CD8+, or CD8+CD57+ T cells (not recorded which) from PBMCs. The CDR3 region has the DNA TGTGCCAGCAGCCCTAGTCAGAATAACTATGGCTACACCTTC. It translates to CASSPSQNNYGYTF.